This T cell receptor (beta chain) was identified in a study of cytomegalovirus exposure and HLA in healthy donors. It was with 60 Vbeta and 13 Jbeta primers that the PCR ran. Assay: immunoSEQ multiplex PCR; the TCRdb copy retains only in-frame clones and omits some. This table holds 80,000 or so clones, 75% found once. Concerning this clone: Its antigen is undetermined.

The junction had 9 bases not matched to a gene; V was cut back by 3 bases and J by 8 bases. This CDR3 is 15 amino acids long. The germline gives CDR1 MGHDK, CDR2 SYGVNS. Study-wide findings and caveats: Generally TCR sequences proved uncommon, though certain public TCRs appeared in numerous donors.

The V call is TRBV25-1, the J call TRBJ1-4, with 7 bases aligning to TRBD1. This sequence was found in a woman aged 40-49 years in good health and CMV-seronegative. The specimen was PBMCs. The CDR3 bases are TGTGCCAGCAGTGACCCGACAGGGTTGAAAGAAAAACTGTTTTTT. This sequence encodes CASSDPTGLKEKLFF.